The TCR beta chain under discussion was sequenced for a study of human CD8 memory T cell subsets. Production of TCR beta libraries used UMI-labeled 5' RACE as the method. TCRdb derives one entry per CDR3 protein from the 5' RACE reads, leaving out DNA. This specimen shows 15,000 to 20,000 distinct CDR3 sequences; the ten leading clones hold 5.7%. From germline, CDR1 is SEHNR and CDR2 FQNEAQ (reference sequence). The CDR3 loop spans 16 amino acids. This chain uses TRBV7-9 with TRBJ2-5; as DNA is missing, the TRBD2 call by TCRdb cannot be tested. The receptor was isolated from a human donor in good health. The sample comprised CD8+ stem-like memory T cells (TSCM and TCM) sorted from PBMCs. Described subset: stem-like memory CD8 T cells (TSTEM), CCR7+ PD-1- TIGIT-. This chain's CDR3 is CASSDVGTSGRETQYF. The whole variable domain, remainder taken from reference TRBV7-9 and TRBJ2-5, is DTGVSQNPRHKITKRGQNVTFRCDPISEHNRLYWYRQTLGQGPEFLTYFQNEAQLEKSRLLSDRFSAERPKGSFSTLEIQRTEQGDSAMYLCASSDVGTSGRETQYFGPGTRLLVL.